Each of the 4 T cell receptor beta chains below was sequenced from the same sample in a study of Graves' ophthalmopathy and Graves' hyperthyroidism. TCR beta CDR3 regions were amplified from RNA transcripts. The library came from an HTBI-primed first-round RT-PCR and a second-round multiplex PCR. TCRdb ran MiXCR on the multiplex PCR reads and lists one entry per CDR3 protein. The sample has almost 750,000 distinct CDR3 sequences; 35% to 50% are singletons. Sequenced sample: peripheral blood. Source of these receptors: an adult man with Graves' ophthalmopathy.

The chain joins TRBV6-5 to TRBJ2-2; maybe TRBD2 (5 bases). The CDR3 sequence is 14 residues long. The V end lost 7 bases, the J end lost 2 bases, and 11 bases lay between the germline ends. The V gene's germline CDR1 is MNHEY and CDR2 SVGAGI. CDR3 loop: CASTVLANTGELFF. CDR3 DNA: TGTGCCAGCACCGTGCTAGCCAACACCGGGGAGCTGTTTTTT.

Points on this clonotype: Possible read error: a much larger clone is one base away. A read error is likely, as this CDR3 ends without the conserved phenylalanine or tryptophan. The CDR3 loop is CASSLVRVAGGQETQYC. CDR3 nucleotides: TGTGCTAGCAGCTTAGTGCGGGTAGCGGGGGGACAAGAGACCCAGTACTGC. This chain connects TRBV7-7 to TRBJ2-5; 10 bases line up with TRBD2. The CDR3 covers 17 residues. CDR1 and CDR2 from the germline V gene are SSHAT and FNYEAQ (reference sequence).

V usage is TRBV7-9 and J usage is TRBJ1-5; 7 bases agree with TRBD1. V lost 9 bases, J lost 6 bases, and 8 bases stayed unmatched. The CDR3 is 13 residues long. Germline V gene lookup returns CDR1 SEHNR and CDR2 FQNEAQ (reference sequence). CDR3 loop: CASGTQGTQPQHF. The CDR3 bases are TGTGCCAGTGGGACACAGGGGACTCAGCCCCAGCATTTT.

This sequence joins TRBV5-6 and TRBJ1-4; no reliable D call. The germline gives CDR1 SGHDT, CDR2 YYEEEE. CDR3 length equals 13 residues. The V gene lost 5 bases and the J gene lost 6 bases, with 11 bases spanning the gap. CDR3 in DNA: TGTGCCAGCAGTACGGGATTACATGAAAAACTGTTTTTT. It translates to CASSTGLHEKLFF.